The 12 T cell receptor beta chains presented below share a single source sample, sequenced in a study of cytomegalovirus exposure and HLA in healthy donors. PCR involved 60 Vbeta and 13 Jbeta primers. Libraries were prepared by immunoSEQ multiplex PCR; TCRdb keeps only in-frame clonotypes and omits some of them. The sample lists roughly 90,000 clones; 65% to 85% were seen once. The sample comprised PBMCs. These receptors originate from a man aged 18-30 years in good health and CMV-seronegative.

This clone was recorded a few times. This rearrangement joins TRBV5-4 to TRBJ2-7, with D hard to call. The CDR3 loop spans 12 amino acids. V lost 2 bases to trimming and J lost 2 bases, with 5 bases between them. CDR1 SGHNT and CDR2 YYREEE come from the germline V gene (reference sequence). Here the CDR3 reads CASSFEAYEQYF. DNA of the CDR3: TGTGCCAGCAGCTTCGAGGCCTACGAGCAGTACTTC.

This CDR3 reads CASSVTPTSGSYTGELFF. DNA of the CDR3: TGTGCCAGCAGCGTAACCCCCACTAGCGGGAGCTACACCGGGGAGCTGTTTTTT. The chain has TRBV9 and TRBJ2-2, with 11 bases aligning to TRBD2. CDR1 and CDR2 (germline): SGDLS, YYNGEE. Trimming removed 1 base from V and 3 bases from J; junction bases left unmatched: 8. The length of the CDR3 is 18 residues.

This chain joins TRBV7-9 and TRBJ2-7, with TRBD1 matching over 10 bases. The CDR3 runs 15 residues. The V gene end was trimmed by 6 bases and the J gene end by 0 bases; junction bases not matched to a gene: 5. Germline loops: CDR1 SEHNR, CDR2 FQNEAQ (reference sequence). The CDR3 here is CASRPGTGVSYEQYF. Here the CDR3 DNA reads TGTGCCAGCAGACCCGGGACAGGGGTCTCCTACGAGCAGTACTTC.

This sequence joins TRBV6-1 and TRBJ2-6, with D perhaps matching TRBD2 (7 bases). V lost 4 bases and J 3 bases, leaving 25 bases between the germline ends. The CDR3 sequence is 20 residues long. CDR1 and CDR2 (germline): MNHNS, SASEGT. CDR3 coding DNA: TGTGCCAGCAGTGCCTACCGCGGGGGCAGTGTTTTAGGTGGGGCCAACGTCCTGACTTTC. As protein: CASSAYRGGSVLGGANVLTF.

This chain's CDR3 is CASKLVQGNYEQYF. The CDR3 DNA is TGCGCCAGCAAGCTAGTACAAGGCAACTACGAGCAGTACTTC. This chain uses TRBV5-1 with TRBJ2-7; D call uncertain. CDR1 is SGHRS and CDR2 is YFSETQ in the germline V gene. The CDR3 has 14 amino acids. V shed 6 bases and J shed 3 bases, with 16 bases lying between them.

CDR3 loop: CASSLRGGRPYEQYF. The CDR3 nucleotides read TGTGCCAGCAGCTTAAGGGGGGGGCGGCCCTACGAGCAGTACTTC. The V and J genes are TRBV7-3 and TRBJ2-7; perhaps TRBD2 as D (7 bases). The CDR3 length is 15 residues. The germline V and J ends were trimmed by 1 base and 2 bases, with 12 bases remaining between them. The germline CDR1 and CDR2 sequences are SGHTA and FQGTGA.

V gene TRBV7-6 combines with J gene TRBJ2-3; the D is unclear. Deletions cut 5 bases from V and 0 bases from J, with 9 bases between. Per germline, CDR1 SGHVS and CDR2 FNYEAQ. The CDR3 is made up of 14 amino acids. CDR3 amino acids: CASSLETSTDTQYF. As DNA, the CDR3 is TGTGCCAGCAGCCTAGAGACTAGCACAGATACGCAGTATTTT. Drawing the rest from reference TRBV7-6 and TRBJ2-3, the complete variable domain is GAGVSQSPRYKVTKRGQDVALRCDPISGHVSLYWYRQALGQGPEFLTYFNYEAQQDKSGLPNDRFSAERPEGSISTLTIQRTEQRDSAMYRCASSLETSTDTQYFGPGTRLTVL.

This chain uses TRBV7-9 with TRBJ2-5; TRBD2 might be the D (6 bases). CDR3 length: 14 amino acids. V was trimmed by 5 bases and J by 2 bases, leaving 12 bases between them. Germline CDR1 reads SEHNR; CDR2 reads FQNEAQ (reference sequence). The CDR3 sequence is CASSVAGGQETQYF. The CDR3 region has the DNA TGTGCCAGCAGCGTCGCTGGGGGGCAAGAGACCCAGTACTTC.

This clone was seen just once. The gene calls are TRBV6-1 and TRBJ2-2, with TRBD1 as a possible D gene (6 bases). Trimming left V 2 bases short and J 2 bases short, with 9 bases between. The CDR3 has 15 amino acids. Germline CDR1 reads MNHNS; CDR2 reads SASEGT. The CDR3 coding sequence is TGTGCCAGCAGTGAAACGGGACACAACACCGGGGAGCTGTTTTTT. Translation: CASSETGHNTGELFF.

The genes are TRBV7-6 and TRBJ2-1, with D perhaps TRBD1 (5 bases). The CDR3 has 13 residues. Germline V gives CDR1 SGHVS, CDR2 FNYEAQ. V was pared by 1 base and J by 8 bases, with 9 bases between. CDR3 DNA sequence: TGTGCCAGCAGCTTAGGCAGGGTCGATGAGCAGTTCTTC. Translation: CASSLGRVDEQFF.

V usage is TRBV5-6 and J usage is TRBJ2-5; TRBD2 is a possible D gene (5 bases). The germline gives CDR1 SGHDT, CDR2 YYEEEE. Trimming pared 4 bases from V and 5 bases from J, leaving 27 bases between. This CDR3 has 18 amino acids. CDR3 in DNA: TGTGCCAGCAGCCGAAGCCCCCCGGACTCCCTTCGCGGTGAGACCCAGTACTTC. The encoded protein is CASSRSPPDSLRGETQYF.

This clone was seen once. V is TRBV5-1 and J is TRBJ2-1; 7 bases line up with TRBD1. Germline CDR1 and CDR2: SGHRS and YFSETQ. V dropped 5 bases and J dropped 0; count of bases not matched to a gene: 2. The CDR3 runs 14 residues. The DNA for the CDR3 is TGCGCCAGCAGGACAGGGATCTCCTACAATGAGCAGTTCTTC. This codes for CASRTGISYNEQFF. Complete variable domain (other parts from reference TRBV5-1 and TRBJ2-1): KAGVTQTPRYLIKTRGQQVTLSCSPISGHRSVSWYQQTPGQGLQFLFEYFSETQRNKGNFPGRFSGRQFSNSRSEMNVSTLELGDSALYLCASRTGISYNEQFFGPGTRLTVL.